Below are 26 T cell receptor beta chains sequenced from a single sample in a study of OX40 agonist ivuxolimab in advanced cancers. Method: immunoSEQ multiplex PCR; TCRdb's copy keeps in-frame clones and lacks some. Here the sample spans approximately 45,000 clones, approximately 90% being singletons. Sequences were derived from CD4+ or CD8+ T cells sorted from blood, sampled in a trial of the OX40 agonist ivuxolimab. All receptors derive from an adult with an advanced solid tumor such as melanoma, head and neck, liver or kidney cancer.

The chain uses TRBV18 and TRBJ2-5; 7 bases map to TRBD1. CDR1 is KGHSH and CDR2 is LQKENI in the germline V gene. This CDR3 has 15 residues. The J segment lost 1 base and the V segment lost 5 bases, leaving 7 bases of the junction unmatched. The CDR3 is CASSARQGRQETQYF. For the CDR3, the DNA is TGTGCCAGCTCAGCCCGACAGGGTCGCCAAGAGACCCAGTACTTC. Using reference TRBV18 and TRBJ2-5 for the parts outside the CDR3, the full variable domain is NAGVMQNPRHLVRRRGQEARLRCSPMKGHSHVYWYRQLPEEGLKFMVYLQKENIIDESGMPKERFSAEFPKEGPSILRIQQVVRGDSAAYFCASSARQGRQETQYFGPGTRLLVL.

The J gene is TRBJ2-7, the V gene TRBV5-6; the match to TRBD1 covers 8 bases. The V and J ends lost 2 bases and 6 bases, in that order; junction bases with no gene match: 10. The length of the CDR3 is 15 residues. Germline V CDR1 and CDR2: SGHDT, YYEEEE. CDR3 residues: CASSFTGTGPFEQYF. CDR3 coding DNA: TGTGCCAGCAGCTTCACCGGGACAGGCCCTTTCGAGCAGTACTTC.

The chain joins TRBV7-9 to TRBJ2-3; D unresolved. Germline values: CDR1 SEHNR, CDR2 FQNEAQ (reference sequence). The V gene lost 5 bases and the J gene lost 4 bases, with 10 bases spanning the gap. The CDR3 runs to 13 residues. The CDR3 DNA follows: TGTGCCAGCAGCCCGAAGGGCCCAGATACGCAGTATTTT. Amino acid sequence: CASSPKGPDTQYF. The full variable domain, with the rest looked up from reference TRBV7-9 and TRBJ2-3, is DTGVSQNPRHKITKRGQNVTFRCDPISEHNRLYWYRQTLGQGPEFLTYFQNEAQLEKSRLLSDRFSAERPKGSFSTLEIQRTEQGDSAMYLCASSPKGPDTQYFGPGTRLTVL.

The DNA of the CDR3 is TGTGCCAGCAGTTCCAAAAGGGGCGGGACGAAAAACATTCAGTACTTC. Its protein product is CASSSKRGGTKNIQYF. The V and J genes are TRBV7-2 and TRBJ2-4, with D maybe TRBD2 (6 bases). Germline V gene sequence: CDR1 SGHTA, CDR2 FQGNSA. Trimming left V 6 bases short and J 4 bases short, with 19 bases between. The CDR3 is made up of 16 amino acids.

The chain employs TRBV4-1 and TRBJ2-1; tentatively, D is TRBD1 or TRBD2 (5 bases each). Germline V gene sequence: CDR1 MGHRA, CDR2 YSYEKL. The V end was cut by 5 bases, the J end by 6 bases, with 8 bases between. This CDR3 contains 12 residues. The CDR3 nucleotides read TGCGCCAGCAGCGGGACCAGCAATGAGCAGTTCTTC. Its protein product is CASSGTSNEQFF.

The chain has TRBV19 and TRBJ2-2, with unresolved D. The V gene's germline CDR1 is LNHDA and CDR2 SQIVND (reference sequence). The CDR3 has 15 residues. The ends were cut back, 5 bases at V and 1 base at J, with 11 bases in the middle. CDR3 residues: CASSSPTRNTGELFF. The CDR3 DNA is TGTGCCAGTAGTTCCCCTACAAGGAACACCGGGGAGCTGTTTTTT.

The chain combines TRBV19 with TRBJ2-3; tentative D call: TRBD2 (6 bases). Per the germline V gene, CDR1 is LNHDA and CDR2 is SQIVND (reference sequence). The V gene lost 5 bases and the J gene lost 4 bases, with 13 bases spanning the gap. The CDR3 is 14 amino acids. In DNA, the CDR3 is TGTGCCAGTAGTCCCCAGACGGGGGCAGATACGCAGTATTTT. Amino acid sequence: CASSPQTGADTQYF.

About this clone itself: An end of the junction does not agree with germline; a read error may underlie this. The chain uses TRBV7-7 and TRBJ2-3, with D possibly matching TRBD1 (5 bases). There are 13 residues in the CDR3. Germline-derived CDR1 and CDR2 are SSHAT and FNYEAQ (reference sequence). Written as DNA, the CDR3 is TGTGCTAGCAGCTCCGGCAGGGTAGACACGCAGTATTTT. Protein product: CASSSGRVDTQYF.

The J gene is TRBJ2-5, the V gene TRBV19; 8 bases line up with TRBD2. CDR1 LNHDA and CDR2 SQIVND come from the germline V gene (reference sequence). The CDR3 is made up of 15 amino acids. V trimming: 0 bases; J trimming: 10 bases; junction bases outside the gene matches: 10. Written as DNA, the CDR3 is TGTGCCAGTAGTATAGAAGCGGGGGCTCCCCCGGTCCAGTACTTC. It specifies CASSIEAGAPPVQYF.

The gene calls are TRBV4-1 and TRBJ2-1; 10 bases agree with TRBD2. The CDR3 has 17 residues. Germline lookup yields CDR1 MGHRA and CDR2 YSYEKL. V dropped 1 base and J dropped 1; count of bases not matched to a gene: 4. DNA of the CDR3: TGCGCCAGCAGCCAAGGGGCACTAGCGGGGTCCTACAATGAGCAGTTCTTC. Amino acids: CASSQGALAGSYNEQFF.

The chain carries TRBV7-8 and TRBJ2-7, with D uncertain. Trimming took off 0 bases at V and 3 bases at J, with 6 bases between the two ends. The germline V gene encodes CDR1 SGHVS and CDR2 FQNEAQ. The CDR3 has 13 amino acids. CDR3 bases: TGTGCCAGCAGCTTAGCGATAGGCTACGAGCAGTACTTC. Its translation: CASSLAIGYEQYF.

The chain carries TRBV7-8 and TRBJ2-5; the match to TRBD1 covers 8 bases. Trimming took 3 bases from V and 4 from J; bases not matched to a gene: 10. Germline V gene lookup returns CDR1 SGHVS and CDR2 FQNEAQ. This CDR3 comprises 16 residues. CDR3 coding DNA: TGTGCCAGCAGCTTTAACACGGGGACAGGCGGAGAGACCCAGTACTTC. Its translation is CASSFNTGTGGETQYF.

The chain couples TRBV7-8 to TRBJ2-2; TRBD1 matches at 8 bases. Germline lookup yields CDR1 SGHVS and CDR2 FQNEAQ. The CDR3 runs to 15 residues. J lost 5 bases, V lost 3 bases, and 5 bases had no gene match. The CDR3 DNA follows: TGTGCCAGCAGCTTTGACAGGGGTCAGACCGGGGAGCTGTTTTTT. This codes for CASSFDRGQTGELFF. Complete variable domain (other parts from reference TRBV7-8 and TRBJ2-2): GAGVSQSPRYKVAKRGQDVALRCDPISGHVSLFWYQQALGQGPEFLTYFQNEAQLDKSGLPSDRFFAERPEGSVSTLKIQRTQQEDSAVYLCASSFDRGQTGELFFGEGSRLTVL.

The V call is TRBV10-2, the J call TRBJ2-7; maybe TRBD2 (5 bases). The CDR3 sequence is 13 residues long. V lost 5 bases to trimming and J lost 3 bases, with 11 bases between them. The germline gives CDR1 WSHSY, CDR2 SAAADI. The CDR3 region has the DNA TGCGCCAGCAGTAGCCGGGGTTACTACGAGCAGTACTTC. Its translation is CASSSRGYYEQYF.

CDR3 coding DNA: TGTGCCAGCAGCTTATGGGGGGAGGAGACCCAGTACTTC. Protein product: CASSLWGEETQYF. This chain uses TRBV7-9 with TRBJ2-5; a possible D gene is TRBD2 (6 bases). V was shortened by 2 bases and J by 5 bases, with 9 bases between the two germline ends. The CDR3 spans 13 residues. CDR1 and CDR2 from the germline V gene are SEHNR and FQNEAQ (reference sequence).

J is TRBJ2-5 and V is TRBV10-2; 7 nucleotides match TRBD1. TRBJ2-7 explains the end of the DNA better; the J call may be wrong. Germline-derived CDR1 and CDR2 are WSHSY and SAAADI. This CDR3 contains 15 residues. Here the CDR3 DNA reads TGCGCCAGCAAGCCGACAGGGATCCCCTCCTACGAGCAGTACTTC. This codes for CASKPTGIPSYEQYF.

The gene calls are TRBV5-6 and TRBJ2-3; D is ambiguous. Between the trimmed V and J ends, which lost 1 base and 0 bases, there was a span of 12 bases. The CDR3 length is 16 residues. Looked up from germline, CDR1 is SGHDT and CDR2 is YYEEEE. CDR3 coding DNA: TGTGCCAGCAGCTTGTTTGGATCAACTAGCACAGATACGCAGTATTTT. Its protein is CASSLFGSTSTDTQYF.

This chain links TRBV20-1 with TRBJ2-3; the D is unclear. There are 11 residues in the CDR3. V lost 6 bases and J lost 4, with 8 bases in between. Germline-derived CDR1 and CDR2 are DFQATT and SNEGSKA (reference sequence). The CDR3 nucleotides are TGCAGTGCCCATGGGGCAGATACGCAGTATTTT. This translates into CSAHGADTQYF.

The rearrangement uses TRBV4-1 and TRBJ2-3; 13 positions agree with TRBD2. This CDR3 spans 15 amino acids. V shed 1 base and J 11 bases; nucleotides not matched to a gene: 6. Germline V gene lookup returns CDR1 MGHRA and CDR2 YSYEKL. CDR3 DNA sequence: TGCGCCAGCAGCCAAGGGACTAGCGGGAGTGGTATGCAGTATTTT. Its translation: CASSQGTSGSGMQYF.

The rearrangement uses TRBV29-1 and TRBJ1-2, with 9 bases matching TRBD1. This CDR3 comprises 13 residues. CDR1 and CDR2 from the germline V gene are SQVTM and ANQGSEA. J gave up 4 bases and V 7 bases, and 7 bases lay outside the gene matches. The CDR3 DNA reads as TGCAGCGCCTACAGGGGGCTGGTCTATGGCTACACCTTC. It yields the protein CSAYRGLVYGYTF.

The chain combines TRBV7-2 with TRBJ2-5, with a possible D match to TRBD1 (6 bases). Germline V lookup: CDR1 SGHTA, CDR2 FQGNSA. V was trimmed by 5 bases and J by 5 bases, leaving 18 bases between them. The CDR3 runs to 15 residues. This chain's CDR3 is CASSADRSRRETQYF. The DNA of the CDR3 is TGTGCCAGCAGCGCCGACAGGTCTCGACGCGAGACCCAGTACTTC.

V and J are TRBV2 and TRBJ1-5, with a possible D match to TRBD1 (5 bases). CDR1 is SNHLY, CDR2 FYNNEI, per germline. The V gene lost 7 bases and the J gene lost 8 bases, with 18 bases spanning the gap. This CDR3 is 14 amino acids long. The CDR3 loop reads CASKRLGGAEPQHF. CDR3 sequence (DNA): TGTGCCAGCAAGAGGTTGGGTGGGGCTGAGCCCCAGCATTTT.

V is TRBV11-3 and J is TRBJ2-7; possible D gene TRBD2, 5 bases. The ends were cut back, 0 bases at V and 7 bases at J, with 13 bases in the middle. Per germline, CDR1 SGHNT and CDR2 YENEEA. This CDR3 contains 14 residues. CDR3 region: CASSLDSTGLEQYF. The CDR3 DNA is TGTGCCAGCAGCTTAGATAGTACCGGACTGGAGCAGTACTTC.

This sequence joins TRBV6-1 and TRBJ2-7; TRBD1 matches 8 bases. CDR3 length: 15 residues. Germline CDR1 and CDR2: MNHNS and SASEGT. V shed 6 bases, J shed 0 bases, and the junction held 7 bases outside the gene matches. The CDR3 spells CASRFMGTGSYEQYF. CDR3 in DNA: TGTGCCAGCAGATTTATGGGGACAGGCTCCTACGAGCAGTACTTC.

The chain carries TRBV28 and TRBJ1-2; 8 bases match TRBD1. This CDR3 has 14 residues. J was trimmed by 7 bases and V by 6 bases; bases with no gene match: 10. CDR1 is MDHEN and CDR2 is SYDVKM in the germline V gene. In DNA form, the CDR3 reads TGTGCCAGCAGACTGGACAGGGCGGGTCTTGGCTACACCTTC. It yields the protein CASRLDRAGLGYTF.

V and J are TRBV7-2 and TRBJ2-6; D gene uncertain. The CDR3 is 17 residues long. V lost 5 bases to trimming and J lost 0 bases, with 14 bases between them. Germline values: CDR1 SGHTA, CDR2 FQGNSA. Written as DNA, the CDR3 is TGTGCCAGCAGCCCCCGGGTCGTGGGCTCTGGGGCCAACGTCCTGACTTTC. It yields the protein CASSPRVVGSGANVLTF.